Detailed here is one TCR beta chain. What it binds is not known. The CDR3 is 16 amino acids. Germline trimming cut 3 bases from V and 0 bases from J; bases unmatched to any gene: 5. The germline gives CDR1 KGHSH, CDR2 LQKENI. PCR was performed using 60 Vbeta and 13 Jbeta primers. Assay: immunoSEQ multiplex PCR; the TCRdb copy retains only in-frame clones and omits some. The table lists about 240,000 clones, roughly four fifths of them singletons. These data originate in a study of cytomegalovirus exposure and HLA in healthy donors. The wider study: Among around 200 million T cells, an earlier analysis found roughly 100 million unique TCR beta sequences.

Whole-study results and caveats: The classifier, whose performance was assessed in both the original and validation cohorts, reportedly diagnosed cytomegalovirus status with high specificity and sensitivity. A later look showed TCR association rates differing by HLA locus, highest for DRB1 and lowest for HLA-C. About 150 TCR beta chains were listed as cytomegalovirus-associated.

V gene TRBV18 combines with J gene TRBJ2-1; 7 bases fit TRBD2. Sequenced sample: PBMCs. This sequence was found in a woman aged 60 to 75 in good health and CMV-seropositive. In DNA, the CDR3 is TGTGCCAGCTCACCCGGACTAGTCAACTCCTACAATGAGCAGTTCTTC. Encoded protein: CASSPGLVNSYNEQFF.